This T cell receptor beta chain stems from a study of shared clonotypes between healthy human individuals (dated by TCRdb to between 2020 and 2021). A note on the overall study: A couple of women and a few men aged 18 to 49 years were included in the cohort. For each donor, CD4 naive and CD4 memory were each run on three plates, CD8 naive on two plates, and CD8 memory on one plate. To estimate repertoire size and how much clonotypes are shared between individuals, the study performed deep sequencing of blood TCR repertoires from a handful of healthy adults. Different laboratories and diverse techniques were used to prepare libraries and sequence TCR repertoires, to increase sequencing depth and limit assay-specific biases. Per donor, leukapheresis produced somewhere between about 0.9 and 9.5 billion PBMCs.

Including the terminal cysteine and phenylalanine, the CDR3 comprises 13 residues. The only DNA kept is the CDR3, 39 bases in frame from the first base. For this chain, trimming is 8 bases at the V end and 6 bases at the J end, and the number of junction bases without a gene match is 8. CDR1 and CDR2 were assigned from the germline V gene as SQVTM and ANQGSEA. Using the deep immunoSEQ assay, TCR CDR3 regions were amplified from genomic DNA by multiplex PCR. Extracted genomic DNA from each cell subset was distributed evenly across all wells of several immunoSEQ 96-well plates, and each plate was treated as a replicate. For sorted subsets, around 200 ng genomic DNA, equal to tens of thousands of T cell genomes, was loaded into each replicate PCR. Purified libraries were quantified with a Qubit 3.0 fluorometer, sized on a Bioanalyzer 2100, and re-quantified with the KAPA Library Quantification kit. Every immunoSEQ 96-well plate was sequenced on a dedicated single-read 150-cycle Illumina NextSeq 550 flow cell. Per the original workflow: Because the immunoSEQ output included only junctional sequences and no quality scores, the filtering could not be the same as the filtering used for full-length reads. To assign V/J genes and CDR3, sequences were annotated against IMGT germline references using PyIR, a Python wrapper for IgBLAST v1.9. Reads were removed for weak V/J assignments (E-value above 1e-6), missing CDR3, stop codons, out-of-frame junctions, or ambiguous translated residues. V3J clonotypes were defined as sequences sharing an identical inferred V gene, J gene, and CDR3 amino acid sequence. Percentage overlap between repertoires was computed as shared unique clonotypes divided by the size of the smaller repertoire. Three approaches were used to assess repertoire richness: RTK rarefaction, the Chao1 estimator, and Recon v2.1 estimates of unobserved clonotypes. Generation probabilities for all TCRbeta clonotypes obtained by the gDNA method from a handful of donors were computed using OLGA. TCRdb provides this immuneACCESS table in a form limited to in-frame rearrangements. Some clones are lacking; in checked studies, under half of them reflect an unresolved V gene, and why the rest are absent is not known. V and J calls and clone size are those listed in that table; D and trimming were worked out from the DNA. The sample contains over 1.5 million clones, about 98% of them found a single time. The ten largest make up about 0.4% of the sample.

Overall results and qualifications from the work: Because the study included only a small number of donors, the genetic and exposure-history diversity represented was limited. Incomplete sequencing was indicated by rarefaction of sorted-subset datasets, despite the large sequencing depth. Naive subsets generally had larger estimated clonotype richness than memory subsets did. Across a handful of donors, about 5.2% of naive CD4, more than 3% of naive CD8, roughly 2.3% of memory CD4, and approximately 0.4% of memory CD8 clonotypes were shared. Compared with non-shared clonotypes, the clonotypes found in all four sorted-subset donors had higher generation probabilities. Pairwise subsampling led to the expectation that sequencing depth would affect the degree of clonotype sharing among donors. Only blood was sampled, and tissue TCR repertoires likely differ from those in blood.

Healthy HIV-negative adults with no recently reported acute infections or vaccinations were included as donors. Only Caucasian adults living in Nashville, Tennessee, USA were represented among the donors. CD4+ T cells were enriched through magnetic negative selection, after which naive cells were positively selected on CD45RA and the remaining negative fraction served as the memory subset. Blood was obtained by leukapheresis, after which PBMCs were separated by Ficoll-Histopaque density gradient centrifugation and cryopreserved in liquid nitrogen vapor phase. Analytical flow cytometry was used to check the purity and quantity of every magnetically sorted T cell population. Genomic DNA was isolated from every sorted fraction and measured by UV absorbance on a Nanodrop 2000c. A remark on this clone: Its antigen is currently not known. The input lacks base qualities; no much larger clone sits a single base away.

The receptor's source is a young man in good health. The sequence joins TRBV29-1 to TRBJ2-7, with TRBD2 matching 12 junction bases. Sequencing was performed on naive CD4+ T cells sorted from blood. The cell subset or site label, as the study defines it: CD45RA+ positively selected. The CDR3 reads CSFMILAGGEQYF. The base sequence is TGCAGCTTTATGATACTAGCGGGAGGCGAGCAGTACTTC.